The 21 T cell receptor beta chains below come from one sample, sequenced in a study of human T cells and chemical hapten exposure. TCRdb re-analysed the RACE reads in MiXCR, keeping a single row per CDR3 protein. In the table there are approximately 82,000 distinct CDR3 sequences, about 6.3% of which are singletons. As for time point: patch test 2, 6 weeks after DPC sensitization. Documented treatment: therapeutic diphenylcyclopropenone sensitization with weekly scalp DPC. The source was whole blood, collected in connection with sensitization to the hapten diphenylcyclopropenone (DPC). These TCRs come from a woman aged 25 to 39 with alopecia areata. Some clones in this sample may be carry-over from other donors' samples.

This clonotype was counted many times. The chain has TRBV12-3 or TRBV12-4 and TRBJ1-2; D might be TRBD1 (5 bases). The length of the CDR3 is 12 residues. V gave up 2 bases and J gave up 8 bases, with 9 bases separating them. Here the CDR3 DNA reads TGTGCCAGCAGTTTACGGGGCAAGGGCTACACCTTC. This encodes CASSLRGKGYTF.

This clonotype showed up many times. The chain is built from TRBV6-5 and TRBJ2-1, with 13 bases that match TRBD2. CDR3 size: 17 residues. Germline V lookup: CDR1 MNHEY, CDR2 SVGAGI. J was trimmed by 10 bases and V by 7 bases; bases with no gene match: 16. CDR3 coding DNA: TGTGCCAGCACCAACCTTCGACTAGCGGGGGGTTCCGTCGAGCAGTTCTTC. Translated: CASTNLRLAGGSVEQFF.

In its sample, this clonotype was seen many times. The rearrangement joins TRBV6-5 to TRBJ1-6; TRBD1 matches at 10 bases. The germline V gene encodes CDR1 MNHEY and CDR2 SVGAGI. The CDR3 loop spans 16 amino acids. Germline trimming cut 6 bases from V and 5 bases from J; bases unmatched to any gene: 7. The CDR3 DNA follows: TGTGCCAGCAGCAGAGCCGGGACAGGGGATAATTCACCCCTCCACTTT. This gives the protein CASSRAGTGDNSPLHF.

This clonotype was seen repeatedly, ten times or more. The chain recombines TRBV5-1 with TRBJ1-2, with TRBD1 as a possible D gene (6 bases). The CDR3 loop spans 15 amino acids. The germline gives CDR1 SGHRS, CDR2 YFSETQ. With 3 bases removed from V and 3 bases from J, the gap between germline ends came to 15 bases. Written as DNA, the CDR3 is TGCGCCAGCAGCTCGCAGGGGCGGCAGGACTATGGCTACACCTTC. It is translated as CASSSQGRQDYGYTF.

The CDR3 loop reads CASSPGHTDTQYF. The CDR3 DNA sequence: TGTGCCAGCTCACCAGGACACACAGATACGCAGTATTTT. The V gene is TRBV18, the J gene TRBJ2-3; D is possibly TRBD1 (5 bases). Germline V CDR1 and CDR2: KGHSH, LQKENI. There are 13 residues in the CDR3. Trimming shortened V by 2 bases and J by 2 bases, and 5 bases separated the two germline ends. The variable domain in full, with the rest retrieved from reference TRBV18 and TRBJ2-3, is NAGVMQNPRHLVRRRGQEARLRCSPMKGHSHVYWYRQLPEEGLKFMVYLQKENIIDESGMPKERFSAEFPKEGPSILRIQQVVRGDSAAYFCASSPGHTDTQYFGPGTRLTVL.

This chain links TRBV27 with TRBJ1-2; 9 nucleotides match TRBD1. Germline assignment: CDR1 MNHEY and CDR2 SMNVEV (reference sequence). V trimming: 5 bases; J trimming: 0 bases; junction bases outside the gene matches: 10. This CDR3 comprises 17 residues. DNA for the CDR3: TGTGCCAGCAGTAAAATTGGGACAGGGCAATCTAACTATGGCTACACCTTC. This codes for CASSKIGTGQSNYGYTF.

The CDR3 DNA reads TGTGCCAGCAGTCAGTGGACAGCGAGAGAGGAGCAGTACTTC. Translated: CASSQWTAREEQYF. V usage is TRBV3-1 and J usage is TRBJ2-7; D may be TRBD1 (6 bases). The CDR3 runs 14 residues. V was cut by 6 bases and J by 7 bases, with 19 bases left in between. CDR1 and CDR2 (germline): LGHDT, YNNKEL (reference sequence).

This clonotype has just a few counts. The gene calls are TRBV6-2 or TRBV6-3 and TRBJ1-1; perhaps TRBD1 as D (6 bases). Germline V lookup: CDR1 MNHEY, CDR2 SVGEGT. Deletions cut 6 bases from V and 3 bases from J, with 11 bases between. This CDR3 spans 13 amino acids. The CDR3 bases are TGTGCCAGCAGGGATACAGGGTACACTGAAGCTTTCTTT. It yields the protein CASRDTGYTEAFF.

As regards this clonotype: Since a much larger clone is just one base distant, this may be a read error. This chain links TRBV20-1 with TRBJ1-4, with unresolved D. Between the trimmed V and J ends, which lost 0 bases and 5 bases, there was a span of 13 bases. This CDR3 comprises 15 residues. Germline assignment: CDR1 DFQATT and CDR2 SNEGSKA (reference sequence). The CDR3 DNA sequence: TGCAGTGCTAGAGATGTTCGCAGAAGAAATGAAAAACTGTTTTTT. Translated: CSARDVRRRNEKLFF.

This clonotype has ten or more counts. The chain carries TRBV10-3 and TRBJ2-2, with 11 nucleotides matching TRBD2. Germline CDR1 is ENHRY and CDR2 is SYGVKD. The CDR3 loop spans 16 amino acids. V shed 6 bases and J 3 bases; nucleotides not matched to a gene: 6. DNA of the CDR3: TGTGCCATCAGAGCGACTAGCGGGGATGACACCGGGGAGCTGTTTTTT. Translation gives CAIRATSGDDTGELFF.

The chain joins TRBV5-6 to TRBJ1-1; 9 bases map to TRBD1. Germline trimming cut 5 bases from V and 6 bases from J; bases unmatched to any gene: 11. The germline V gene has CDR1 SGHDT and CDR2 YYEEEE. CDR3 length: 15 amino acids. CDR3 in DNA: TGTGCCAGCAGTCGGGACAGGGCCCCGGCCGCTGAAGCTTTCTTT. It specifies CASSRDRAPAAEAFF.

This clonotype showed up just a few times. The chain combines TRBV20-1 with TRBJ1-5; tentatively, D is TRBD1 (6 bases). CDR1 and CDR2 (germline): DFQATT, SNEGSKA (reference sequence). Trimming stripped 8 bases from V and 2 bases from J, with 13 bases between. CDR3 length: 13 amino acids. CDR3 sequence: CSFRQDRNQPQHF. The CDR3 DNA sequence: TGCAGTTTCCGACAGGACCGCAATCAGCCCCAGCATTTT.

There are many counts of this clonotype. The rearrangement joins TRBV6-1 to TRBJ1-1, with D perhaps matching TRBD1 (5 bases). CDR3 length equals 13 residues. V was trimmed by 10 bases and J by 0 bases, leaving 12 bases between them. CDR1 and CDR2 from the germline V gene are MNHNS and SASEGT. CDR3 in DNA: TGTGCCATTTCGACAGCTATGAACACTGAAGCTTTCTTT. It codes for CAISTAMNTEAFF.

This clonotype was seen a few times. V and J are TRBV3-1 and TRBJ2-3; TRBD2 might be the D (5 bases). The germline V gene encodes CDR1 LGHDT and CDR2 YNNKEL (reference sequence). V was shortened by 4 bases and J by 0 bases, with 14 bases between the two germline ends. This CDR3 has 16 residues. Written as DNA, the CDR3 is TGTGCCAGCAGCCCGACGTCCGGGGTTAGCACAGATACGCAGTATTTT. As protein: CASSPTSGVSTDTQYF.

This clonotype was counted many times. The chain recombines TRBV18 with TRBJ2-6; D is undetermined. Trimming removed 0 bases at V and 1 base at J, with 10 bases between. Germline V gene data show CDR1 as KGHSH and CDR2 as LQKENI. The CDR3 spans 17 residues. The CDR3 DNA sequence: TGTGCCAGCTCACCACCGAATGAGAGGTCTGGGGCCAACGTCCTGACTTTC. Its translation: CASSPPNERSGANVLTF.

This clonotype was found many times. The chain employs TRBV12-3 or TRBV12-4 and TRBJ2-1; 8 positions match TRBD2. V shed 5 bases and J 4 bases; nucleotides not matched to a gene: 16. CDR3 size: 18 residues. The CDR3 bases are TGTGCCAGCAGTGAGATCCGTCGTGGAATAGCGGGGTACAATGAGCAGTTCTTC. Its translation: CASSEIRRGIAGYNEQFF.

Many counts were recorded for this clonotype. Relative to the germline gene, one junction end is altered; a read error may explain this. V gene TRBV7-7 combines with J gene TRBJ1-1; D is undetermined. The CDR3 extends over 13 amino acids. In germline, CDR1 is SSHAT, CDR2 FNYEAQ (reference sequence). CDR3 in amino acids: CASSLDQASEAFF. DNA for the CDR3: TGTGCTAGCAGCTTAGACCAAGCCAGTGAAGCTTTCTTT.

CDR3 bases: TGTGCCAGCAGTGCACAGACAGGGTACTATAATTCACCCCTCCACTTT. Encoded protein: CASSAQTGYYNSPLHF. This chain connects TRBV6-1 to TRBJ1-6; TRBD1 matches at 7 bases. CDR1 is MNHNS and CDR2 is SASEGT in the germline V gene. Trimming cost V 4 bases and J 3 bases; bases outside gene matches: 6. The CDR3 contains 16 residues.

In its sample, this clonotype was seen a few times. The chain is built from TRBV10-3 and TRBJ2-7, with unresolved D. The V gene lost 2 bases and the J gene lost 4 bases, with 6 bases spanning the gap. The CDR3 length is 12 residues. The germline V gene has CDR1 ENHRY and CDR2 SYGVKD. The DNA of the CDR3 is TGTGCCATCAGTGAGACCGCTTACGAGCAGTACTTC. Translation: CAISETAYEQYF.

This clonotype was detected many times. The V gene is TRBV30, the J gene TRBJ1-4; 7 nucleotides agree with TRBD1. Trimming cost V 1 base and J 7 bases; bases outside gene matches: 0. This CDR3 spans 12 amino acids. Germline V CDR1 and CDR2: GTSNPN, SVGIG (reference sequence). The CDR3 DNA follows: TGTGCCTGGAGTGGACAGGGTGAAAAACTGTTTTTT. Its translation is CAWSGQGEKLFF.

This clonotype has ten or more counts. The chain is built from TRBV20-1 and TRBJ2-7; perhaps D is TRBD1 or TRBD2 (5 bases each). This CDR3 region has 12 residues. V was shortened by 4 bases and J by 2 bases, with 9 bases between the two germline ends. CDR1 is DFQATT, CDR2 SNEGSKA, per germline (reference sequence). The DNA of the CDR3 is TGCAGTGCTACCCGGGACCCCTACGAGCAGTACTTC. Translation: CSATRDPYEQYF.